The present T cell receptor beta chain was sequenced within a study of CD8 T cells in ankylosing spondylitis. Findings of the study overall: Blood from ankylosing spondylitis patients appeared to carry a characteristic roughly 8-variant TCR beta motif. Disease-associated clonotypes exhibited CD8+ identity and were relatively infrequent in peripheral blood.

One entry per CDR3 protein results from TCRdb running MiXCR on the 5' RACE reads. The sample yields about 88,000 distinct CDR3 sequences, approximately 30% seen once. Comments on this clonotype: Its cognate antigen is unknown.

Trimming cost V 6 bases and J 4 bases; bases outside gene matches: 5. The CDR3 loop spans 14 amino acids. Germline V lookup: CDR1 SGHRS, CDR2 YFSETQ. This clonotype was obtained from a male donor with ankylosing spondylitis or in good health (not recorded which). The chain carries TRBV5-1 and TRBJ2-3; 10 nucleotides align to TRBD1. The sample was blood, either unsorted or a sorted T cell fraction (not recorded which). The CDR3 spells CASTRTGGSDTQYF. The DNA for the CDR3 is TGCGCCAGCACAAGGACAGGGGGATCAGATACGCAGTATTTT.